Presented here are 8 T cell receptor beta chains from one specimen sequenced in a study of blood T cell repertoires in COVID-19. Some clones are missing from TCRdb's copy, which holds only in-frame ones; the method was immunoSEQ multiplex PCR. The sample has under 150,000 clones, around four fifths seen once; the top ten hold 9.5% to 10%. The sequencing sample was made of peripheral blood. Source of these receptors: a man aged 40-49 years with active or convalescent COVID-19.

The chain combines TRBV7-2 with TRBJ1-1; TRBD1 matches at 9 bases. This CDR3 spans 16 amino acids. Trimming cost V 5 bases and J 1 base; bases outside gene matches: 8. Looked up from germline, CDR1 is SGHTA and CDR2 is FQGNSA. The CDR3 DNA reads as TGTGCCAGCAGCCCCCGGATACAGGGGGCGAACACTGAAGCTTTCTTT. Its translation: CASSPRIQGANTEAFF.

The CDR3: CASSYWGGINTGELFF. Here the CDR3 DNA reads TGTGCCAGCAGCTACTGGGGGGGGATCAACACCGGGGAGCTGTTTTTT. The chain couples TRBV3-1 (or the pseudogene TRBV3-2) to TRBJ2-2; 7 bases are shared with TRBD2. The junction had 8 bases not matched to a gene; V was cut back by 5 bases and J by 2 bases. This CDR3 spans 16 amino acids. Per germline, CDR1 LGHDT and CDR2 YNNKEL (reference sequence).

This chain connects TRBV10-3 to TRBJ1-2; D might be TRBD1 (6 bases). The CDR3 contains 14 residues. Germline CDR1 is ENHRY and CDR2 is SYGVKD. V was pared by 2 bases and J by 7 bases, with 14 bases between. For the CDR3, the DNA is TGTGCCATCAGTGAGATGGACAGCGCAGGTGGCTACACCTTC. This gives the protein CAISEMDSAGGYTF.

Written as DNA, the CDR3 is TGCGCCAGCAGCTTGGAATTCACGGGCTATGGCTACACCTTC. Residues: CASSLEFTGYGYTF. This sequence joins TRBV5-1 and TRBJ1-2; D unclear. V was shortened by 0 bases and J by 4 bases, with 10 bases between the two germline ends. Germline CDR1 and CDR2: SGHRS and YFSETQ. This CDR3 comprises 14 residues. The complete variable domain, with remaining parts taken from reference TRBV5-1 and TRBJ1-2, reads KAGVTQTPRYLIKTRGQQVTLSCSPISGHRSVSWYQQTPGQGLQFLFEYFSETQRNKGNFPGRFSGRQFSNSRSEMNVSTLELGDSALYLCASSLEFTGYGYTFGSGTRLTVV.

This clone was seen a few times. The CDR3 here is CASSIVDRVQPQHF. DNA of the CDR3: TGTGCCAGTAGTATAGTGGACAGGGTTCAGCCCCAGCATTTT. The chain recombines TRBV19 with TRBJ1-5; TRBD1 matches 8 bases. The length of the CDR3 is 14 residues. V lost 1 base, J lost 6 bases, and 2 bases stayed unmatched. Per germline, CDR1 LNHDA and CDR2 SQIVND (reference sequence).

The V gene is TRBV12-3 or TRBV12-4, the J gene TRBJ2-1; unclear D gene. This CDR3 is built from 13 residues. Trimming removed 4 bases at V and 8 bases at J, with 12 bases between. CDR3 protein: CASSSSHRDEQFF. CDR3 bases: TGTGCCAGCAGTTCATCACACCGGGATGAGCAGTTCTTC.

The gene calls are TRBV28 and TRBJ1-5, with 9 bases lining up with TRBD1. Germline CDR1 is MDHEN and CDR2 is SYDVKM. CDR3 size: 16 residues. V gave up 7 bases and J gave up 5 bases; unmatched junction bases: 12. This CDR3 reads CASTPPGTGNDQPQHF. Written as DNA, the CDR3 is TGTGCCAGCACCCCACCCGGGACAGGGAACGATCAGCCCCAGCATTTT.

This clone appeared a single time. The V gene is TRBV21-1, the J gene TRBJ2-3; TRBD2 is the table's D call, not checked against the DNA. TRBV21-1 is a known pseudogene. The CDR3 consists of 13 residues. CDR3: CASSKGRADTQYF. In DNA, the CDR3 is TGTGCCAGCAGCAAAGGTCGGGCAGATACGCAGTATTTT.